This T cell receptor beta chain is drawn from a study of HIV-infected patients and healthy controls. The repertoire came from unfractionated whole blood and reflected all unsorted peripheral T cells. The RNA source was a roughly 2.3 ml peripheral blood draw. Alpha and beta constant-region primers primed reverse transcription of about 470 ng RNA. Each of the alpha and beta chains got its own library through chain-specific third strand synthesis with indices. The cDNA received a 5' RACE adapter containing a random hexamer plus an SP2 sequencing primer site. TCRdb independently ran MiXCR on the 5' RACE reads; one entry per CDR3 protein. Among roughly 14,000 distinct CDR3 sequences listed, about 7% were seen once. Study outcomes and limitations: Significantly higher mean Gini indices appeared in HIV-infected repertoires, possibly reflecting oligoclonality. Apparent post-therapy Gini recovery among HIV-infected patients was not reproduced with size-matched repertoires.

By proportion, this clonotype is medium-sized. Antigen specificity is unknown. Germline CDR1 reads MDHEN; CDR2 reads SYDVKM. Trimming left V 10 bases short and J 3 bases short, with 16 bases between. This CDR3 has 13 amino acids. The J gene is TRBJ2-7, the V gene TRBV28; the D gene is possibly TRBD2 (6 bases). The sample taken for sequencing was blood. This clonotype was sampled from an adult in good health. CDR3 sequence (DNA): TGTGCCACAAGTAGGAGGGGTTACTACGAGCAGTACTTC. Protein sequence: CATSRRGYYEQYF.